The rows below give T cell receptor beta chains drawn from one sample of a study of cytomegalovirus exposure and HLA in healthy donors. Sequencing used immunoSEQ multiplex PCR; TCRdb keeps in-frame clones, though not all of them. The sample records 100,000 to 150,000 clones, around 86% being singletons. The sample consisted of PBMCs. The receptors here all came from a woman aged 35 to 49 in good health and CMV-seronegative. Each CDR3 is given with its conserved first and last residue. D genes are given only for firm matches. Some rows have no size entry. The others give once, few or many, or a class for an expanded clone.

>few|TRBV4-1|TRBJ2-7|NA
TGCGCCAGCAGCCAAGATCTAAGGGGTTTTTCCTCATACGAGCAGTACTTC
CASSQDLRGFSSYEQYF
>NA|TRBV25-1|TRBJ1-5|NA
TGTGCCAGCAGTCCCCCCGGGTATAGCAATCAGCCCCAGCATTTT
CASSPPGYSNQPQHF
>NA|TRBV2|TRBJ2-7|TRBD2
TGTGCCAGCAGGATAGGGACTAGCGGGAGCTCCTACGAGCAGTACTTC
CASRIGTSGSSYEQYF
>NA|TRBV2|TRBJ2-1|TRBD2
TGTGCCAGCAACGGACTAGCGGGATATGAGCAGTTCTTC
CASNGLAGYEQFF
>NA|TRBV29-1|TRBJ2-7|TRBD2
TGCAGCGTTGCGAGCGGGGGCAATTCCTACGAGCAGTACTTC
CSVASGGNSYEQYF
>NA|TRBV6-5|TRBJ2-7|NA
TGTGCCAGCAGCCTCTATACAGGGTATCTTCCCGAGCAGTACTTC
CASSLYTGYLPEQYF
>NA|TRBV27|TRBJ2-1|TRBD1
TGTGCCAGCAGTTATCTACTACCGGGACAGGGGAATGAGCAGTTCTTC
CASSYLLPGQGNEQFF
>NA|TRBV19|TRBJ1-2|TRBD1
TGTGCCAGTAGTCCCCCTGGACAGGGGGACTATGGCTACACCTTC
CASSPPGQGDYGYTF
>NA|TRBV6-1|TRBJ2-5|TRBD2
TGTGCCAGCAGTGACCGAGGACTAGCGGGGCAAGAGACCCAGTACTTC
CASSDRGLAGQETQYF
>NA|TRBV11-2|TRBJ2-5|NA
TGTGCCAGCAGCTTAGCGGGGTCGGGGGAGACCCAGTACTTC
CASSLAGSGETQYF
>once|TRBV10-2|TRBJ2-7|TRBD2
TGCGCCAGCAGCCTCCCCGGGACTAGCGGGACTCGGGCCTACGAGCAGTACTTC
CASSLPGTSGTRAYEQYF
>NA|TRBV18|TRBJ2-3|NA
TGTGCCAGCTCACCCAGCGGGAGCACAGATACGCAGTATTTT
CASSPSGSTDTQYF